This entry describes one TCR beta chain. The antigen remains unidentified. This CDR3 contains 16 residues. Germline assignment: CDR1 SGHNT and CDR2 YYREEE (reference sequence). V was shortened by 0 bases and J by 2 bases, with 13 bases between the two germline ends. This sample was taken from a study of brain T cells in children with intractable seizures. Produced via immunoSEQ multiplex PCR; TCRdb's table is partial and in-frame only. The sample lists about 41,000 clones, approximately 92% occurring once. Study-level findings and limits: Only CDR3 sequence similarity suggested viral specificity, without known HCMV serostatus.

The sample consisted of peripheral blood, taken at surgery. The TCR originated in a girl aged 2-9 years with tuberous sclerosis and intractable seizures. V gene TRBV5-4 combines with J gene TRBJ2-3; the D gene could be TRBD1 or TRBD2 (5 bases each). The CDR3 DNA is TGTGCCAGCAGCTTGGTTGACGGGGCCCTCACAGATACGCAGTATTTT. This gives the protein CASSLVDGALTDTQYF.